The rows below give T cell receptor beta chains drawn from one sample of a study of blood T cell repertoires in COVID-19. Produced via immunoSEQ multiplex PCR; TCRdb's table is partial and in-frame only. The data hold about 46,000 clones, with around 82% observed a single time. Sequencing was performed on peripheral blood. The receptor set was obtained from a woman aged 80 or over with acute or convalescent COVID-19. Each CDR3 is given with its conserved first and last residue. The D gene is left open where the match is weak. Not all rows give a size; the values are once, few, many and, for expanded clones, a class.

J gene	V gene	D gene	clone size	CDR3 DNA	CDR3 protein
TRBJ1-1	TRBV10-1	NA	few	TGCGCCAGCAGTGAGTCTGGGCTGCGTGAAGCTTTCTTT	CASSESGLREAFF
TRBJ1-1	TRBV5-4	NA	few	TGTGCCAGCAGCTTTGGACAGAACACTGAAGCTTTCTTT	CASSFGQNTEAFF
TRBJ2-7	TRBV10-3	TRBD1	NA	TGTGCCATCAGTGATGACAGGGTGGGTGAGCAGTACTTC	CAISDDRVGEQYF
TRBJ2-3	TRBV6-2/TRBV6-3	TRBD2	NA	TGTGCCAGCAGTTCCGGGGGGGCAGTAGATACGCAGTATTTT	CASSSGGAVDTQYF
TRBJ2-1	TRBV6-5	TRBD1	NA	TGTGCCACCAGAAGTAGGACAGGGCATGAGCAGTTCTTC	CATRSRTGHEQFF
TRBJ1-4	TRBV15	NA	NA	TGTGCCACCAGCATATCCGAAAAACTGTTTTTT	CATSISEKLFF
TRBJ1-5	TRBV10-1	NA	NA	TGCGCCAGCATCGGGGGAAGCAATCAGCCCCAGCATTTT	CASIGGSNQPQHF
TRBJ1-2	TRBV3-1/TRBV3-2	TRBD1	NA	TGTGCCAGCAGCCCTACCTCCGGGACAGATGGCTACACCTTC	CASSPTSGTDGYTF
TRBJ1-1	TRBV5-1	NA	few	TGCGCCAGCCAATCCGAGGGGAGGTGGAACACTGAAGCTTTCTTT	CASQSEGRWNTEAFF
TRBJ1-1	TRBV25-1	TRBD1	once	TGTGCCACCAACGGGGACAGACGGAACACTGAAGCTTTCTTT	CATNGDRRNTEAFF
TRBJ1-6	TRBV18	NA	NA	TGTGCCAGCTCACCACTTAATAATTCACCCCTCCACTTT	CASSPLNNSPLHF
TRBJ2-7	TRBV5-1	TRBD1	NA	TGCGCCAGCAGCCAGGACAGGGCAAATGAGCAGTACTTC	CASSQDRANEQYF
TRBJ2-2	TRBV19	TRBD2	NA	TGTGCCAGTAGTATCCCTAGCGGGGGGCCGAACACCGGGGAGCTGTTTTTT	CASSIPSGGPNTGELFF
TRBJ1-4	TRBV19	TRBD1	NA	TGTGCCAGTAGTTCGGGACAGACTACAACTAATGAAAAACTGTTTTTT	CASSSGQTTTNEKLFF
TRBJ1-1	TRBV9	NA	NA	TGTGCCAGCAGCGTGGGGGGGATGAACACTGAAGCTTTCTTT	CASSVGGMNTEAFF
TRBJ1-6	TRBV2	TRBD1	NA	TGTGCCAGCAGCCGGACAGGGGTCGGATATTCACCCCTCCACTTT	CASSRTGVGYSPLHF
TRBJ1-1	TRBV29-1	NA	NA	TGCAGCGGGTCCTACAGGGTTGAAGCTTTCTTT	CSGSYRVEAFF
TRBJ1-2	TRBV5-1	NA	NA	TGCGCCAGCAGCTTGTTTGGGGGCGGACAGACAGGCTACACCTTC	CASSLFGGGQTGYTF
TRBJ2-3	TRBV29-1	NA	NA	TGCAGCGTTTCACAGGGCCCCACAGATACGCAGTATTTT	CSVSQGPTDTQYF
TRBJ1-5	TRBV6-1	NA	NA	TGTGCCAGCAGTGAAGGCCTCTCCGGGGGAAGCAATCAGCCCCAGCATTTT	CASSEGLSGGSNQPQHF
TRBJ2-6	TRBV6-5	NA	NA	TGTGCCACTCACAGGGCCACCTCTGGGGCCAACGTCCTGACTTTC	CATHRATSGANVLTF
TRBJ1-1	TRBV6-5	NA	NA	TGTGCCAGCAGTCCCGAAACTTCCGGGTACACTGAAGCTTTCTTT	CASSPETSGYTEAFF
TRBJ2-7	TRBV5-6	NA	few	TGTGCCAGCAGCATATGGGACATACTCTACTACGAGCAGTACTTC	CASSIWDILYYEQYF
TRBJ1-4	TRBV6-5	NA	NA	TGTGCCAGCAGCCGACGGGAACAGGGTGGTGAAAAACTGTTTTTT	CASSRREQGGEKLFF
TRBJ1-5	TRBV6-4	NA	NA	TGTGCCAGCAGTGCTGAGGCGGATCAGCCCCAGCATTTT	CASSAEADQPQHF
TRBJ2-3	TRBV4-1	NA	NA	TGCGCCAGCAGCCAAGCACGCAGGCTGAGCACAGATACGCAGTATTTT	CASSQARRLSTDTQYF
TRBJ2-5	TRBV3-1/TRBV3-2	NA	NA	TGTGCCAGCAGCCAAGATGCGGGGGCTGTAGAGACCCAGTACTTC	CASSQDAGAVETQYF
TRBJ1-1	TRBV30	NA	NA	TGTGCCTGGAGTGTAAGGAGGGACACTGAAGCTTTCTTT	CAWSVRRDTEAFF
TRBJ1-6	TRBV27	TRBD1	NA	TGTGCCAGCAGTTCCCGTCGCGCCGTTGGACAGGACCATAATTCACCCCTCCACTTT	CASSSRRAVGQDHNSPLHF
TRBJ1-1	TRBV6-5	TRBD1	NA	TGTGCCATACAACCGACAGGGGGCTTCACTGAAGCTTTCTTT	CAIQPTGGFTEAFF
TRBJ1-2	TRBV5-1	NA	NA	TGCGCCAGCAGCTTGGCGGCAGAACTTACTAACTATGGCTACACCTTT	CASSLAAELTNYGYTF
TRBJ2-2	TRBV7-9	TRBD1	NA	TGTGCCAGCAGCATGGATGACAGGGGAGGCGGGGAGCTGTTTTTT	CASSMDDRGGGELFF
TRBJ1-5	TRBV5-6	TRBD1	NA	TGTGCCAGCAGCTTGAGGGGGCGCGGCAATCAGCCCCAGCATTTT	CASSLRGRGNQPQHF
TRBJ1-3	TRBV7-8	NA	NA	TGTGCCAGCAGCCCCGGGAGGGGAGGAAACACCATATATTTT	CASSPGRGGNTIYF
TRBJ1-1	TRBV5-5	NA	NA	TGTGCCAGCAGCTCCCAGACAGGCGTTAACACTGAAGCTTTCTTT	CASSSQTGVNTEAFF
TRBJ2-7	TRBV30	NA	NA	TGTGCCTGGAGTGGGGGGGTGGACGAGCAGTACTTC	CAWSGGVDEQYF